This T cell receptor (beta chain) stems from a study of control samples from healthy donors and cancer patients (dated by TCRdb to the early 2020s). About this clone: What antigen it recognizes has not been identified. No much larger clonotype is one base removed from it; base qualities were not supplied.

Library preparation was by the immunoSEQ multiplex PCR assay. TCRdb carries this immuneACCESS record with in-frame sequences only. Its versions omit some clonotypes, under half of them owing to an unresolved V gene in the studies checked, with the rest unexplained. The sample yields under 450,000 clones; 75% to 95% were counted once. Together, the top ten hold around 6.8% of the sample. V is pared back by 0 bases and J by 8 bases, with 20 bases lying between the germline termini. From its cysteine to its phenylalanine, the CDR3 spans 17 amino acids. Only the CDR3 DNA is retained, 51 bases long and in frame from the first base. Based on the germline V gene, the CDR1 and CDR2 sequences are ENHRY and SYGVKD.

This chain is built from TRBV10-3 and TRBJ2-1, with a tentative D gene TRBD2 over 7 matching bases. The sequenced material came from PBMCs. The clonotype was recovered from a middle-aged man with head and neck cancer. The nucleotide sequence reads as follows: TGTGCCATCAGTGAGTCGAAAGGGCGGGGGCCCCTCGATGAGCAGTTCTTC. Its protein is CAISESKGRGPLDEQFF.